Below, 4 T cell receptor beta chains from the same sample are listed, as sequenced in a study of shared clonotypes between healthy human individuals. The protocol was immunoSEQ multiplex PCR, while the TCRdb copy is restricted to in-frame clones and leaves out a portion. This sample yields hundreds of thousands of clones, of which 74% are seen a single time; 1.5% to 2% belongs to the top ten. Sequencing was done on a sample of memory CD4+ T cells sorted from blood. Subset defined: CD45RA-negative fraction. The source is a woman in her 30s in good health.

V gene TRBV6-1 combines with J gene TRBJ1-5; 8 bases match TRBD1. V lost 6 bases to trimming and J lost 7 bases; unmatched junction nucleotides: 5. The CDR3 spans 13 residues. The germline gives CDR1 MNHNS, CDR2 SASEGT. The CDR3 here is CASSTDRDQPQHF. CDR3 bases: TGTGCCAGCAGCACGGACAGGGACCAGCCCCAGCATTTT.

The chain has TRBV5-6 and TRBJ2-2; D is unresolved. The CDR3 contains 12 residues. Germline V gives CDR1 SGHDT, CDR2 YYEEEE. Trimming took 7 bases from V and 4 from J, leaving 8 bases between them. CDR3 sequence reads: CASERRTGELFF. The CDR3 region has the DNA TGTGCCAGCGAGAGGCGCACCGGGGAGCTGTTTTTT. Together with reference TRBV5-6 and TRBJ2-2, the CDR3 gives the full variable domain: DAGVTQSPTHLIKTRGQQVTLRCSPKSGHDTVSWYQQALGQGPQFIFQYYEEEERQRGNFPDRFSGHQFPNYSSELNVNALLLGDSALYLCASERRTGELFFGEGSRLTVL.

The DNA for the CDR3 is TGTGCCAGCCTACCGCTAGGGTCGGGCAGGGGGGCATTGCCCCAGCATTTT. It specifies CASLPLGSGRGALPQHF. The chain links TRBV28 to TRBJ1-5; 7 nucleotides match TRBD1. Per the germline V gene, CDR1 is MDHEN and CDR2 is SYDVKM. The V gene end was trimmed by 8 bases and the J gene end by 9 bases; junction bases not matched to a gene: 22. This CDR3 is built from 17 residues. Full variable domain (missing parts from reference TRBV28 and TRBJ1-5): DVKVTQSSRYLVKRTGEKVFLECVQDMDHENMFWYRQDPGLGLRLIYFSYDVKMKEKGDIPEGYSVSREKKERFSLILESASTNQTSMYLCASLPLGSGRGALPQHFGDGTRLSIL.

DNA of the CDR3: TGTGCAAGTCGCTTAGCAAAACAGGGTCGATGGGGCAATCAGCCCCAGCATTTT. Its protein product is CASRLAKQGRWGNQPQHF. The rearrangement uses TRBV12-2 and TRBJ1-5; the table's D call of TRBD1 was not tested on the DNA. TRBV12-2 is recorded as a pseudogene. The CDR3 totals 18 residues.